Listed here are 18 T cell receptor beta chains from one sample, sequenced in a study of shared clonotypes between healthy human individuals. The method was immunoSEQ multiplex PCR; TCRdb's version includes in-frame clones alone and lacks a portion of them. This sample has over 1.4 million clones, with approximately 96% found just once. The material sequenced was naive CD4+ T cells sorted from blood. Stated subset: CD45RA+ positively selected. Receptors were obtained from a man aged 25-45 years in good health.

In nucleotides, the CDR3 is TGTGCCAGCAGCTTAGGGGGGCCTGGCAATCAGCCCCAGCATTTT. Its translation is CASSLGGPGNQPQHF. The chain uses TRBV11-2 and TRBJ1-5; a weak D match, TRBD1 (6 bases). This CDR3 region has 15 residues. The V end was cut by 1 base, the J end by 2 bases, with 9 bases between. CDR1 and CDR2 from the germline V gene are SGHAT and FQNNGV.

V and J are TRBV18 and TRBJ1-1; 8 bases fit TRBD1. The germline CDR1 and CDR2 sequences are KGHSH and LQKENI. This CDR3 has 15 residues. Losses at the gene ends were 3 bases for V and 2 bases for J; bases not matched to a gene: 5. CDR3 nucleotide sequence: TGTGCCAGCTCACCCGACAGGGGATCAAACACTGAAGCTTTCTTT. This gives the protein CASSPDRGSNTEAFF.

The gene calls are TRBV7-6 and TRBJ2-1, with 8 positions matching TRBD1. The CDR3 covers 20 residues. The V and J ends lost 0 bases and 5 bases, in that order; junction bases with no gene match: 18. Germline CDR1 is SGHVS and CDR2 is FNYEAQ. The CDR3 sequence: CASSLALGRGRADYNNEQFF. Written as DNA, the CDR3 is TGTGCCAGCAGCTTAGCGTTGGGCAGGGGGCGCGCGGACTATAACAATGAGCAGTTCTTC.

This chain joins TRBV11-2 and TRBJ2-7, with 11 bases matching TRBD2. The CDR3 consists of 15 residues. Per germline, CDR1 SGHAT and CDR2 FQNNGV. V dropped 3 bases and J dropped 0; count of bases not matched to a gene: 1. Written as DNA, the CDR3 is TGTGCCAGCAGCTTTACTAGCGGGAGCTCCTACGAGCAGTACTTC. Translation gives CASSFTSGSSYEQYF.

This clone has just one count. This chain uses TRBV19 with TRBJ1-1; no clear D gene. Trimming left V 1 base short and J 1 base short, with 7 bases between. Germline V CDR1 and CDR2: LNHDA, SQIVND (reference sequence). CDR3 length equals 14 residues. The CDR3 loop reads CASSIAGGNTEAFF. CDR3 nucleotides: TGTGCCAGTAGTATAGCAGGCGGGAACACTGAAGCTTTCTTT.

This clone occurred once. The genes are TRBV30 and TRBJ2-1; D is tentatively TRBD1 or TRBD2 (5 bases each). This CDR3 is built from 12 residues. Germline CDR1 reads GTSNPN; CDR2 reads SVGIG (reference sequence). Trimming stripped 8 bases from V and 9 bases from J, with 17 bases between. CDR3 protein: CAGQEGRVEQFF. The CDR3 nucleotides are TGTGCCGGCCAAGAGGGGCGCGTTGAGCAGTTCTTC.

The gene calls are TRBV10-3 and TRBJ2-4; D gene unclear. CDR1 and CDR2 from the germline V gene are ENHRY and SYGVKD. V was cut by 3 bases and J by 0 bases, with 15 bases left in between. The CDR3 runs to 17 residues. CDR3 coding DNA: TGTGCCATCAGTGACGGTCATGTTATTTCAGCCAAAAACATTCAGTACTTC. This encodes CAISDGHVISAKNIQYF.

The CDR3, as DNA: TGTGCCAGTAGTATATCGGCGTCCTCTAGCACAGATACGCAGTATTTT. It specifies CASSISASSSTDTQYF. The V call is TRBV19, the J call TRBJ2-3; no clear D. V was clipped by 2 bases and J by 0 bases, with 12 bases between them. This CDR3 has 16 residues. Germline V gene data show CDR1 as LNHDA and CDR2 as SQIVND (reference sequence).

The V call is TRBV28, the J call TRBJ2-3, with D maybe TRBD1 (5 bases). Germline-derived CDR1 and CDR2 are MDHEN and SYDVKM. Between the trimmed V and J ends, which lost 3 bases and 3 bases, there was a span of 19 bases. The CDR3 runs to 17 residues. This CDR3 is CASSFGIRVGMTDTQYF. The CDR3 coding sequence is TGTGCCAGCAGTTTCGGTATCAGGGTGGGGATGACAGATACGCAGTATTTT.

The CDR3 DNA reads as TGTGCCAGCAGCCAAACCGGGACAGGGGGCTCAGATACGCAGTATTTT. This translates into CASSQTGTGGSDTQYF. This chain links TRBV4-2 with TRBJ2-3; TRBD1 matches 12 bases. This CDR3 has 16 amino acids. Germline trimming cut 2 bases from V and 4 bases from J; bases unmatched to any gene: 4. The germline V gene has CDR1 LGHNA and CDR2 YNFKEQ.

V and J are TRBV6-1 and TRBJ2-6; D perhaps matches TRBD1 (6 bases). The germline V gene has CDR1 MNHNS and CDR2 SASEGT. V lost 2 bases and J 0 bases, leaving 14 bases between the germline ends. The CDR3 runs to 18 residues. The CDR3 spells CASSERTASLSGANVLTF. CDR3 bases: TGTGCCAGCAGTGAACGGACAGCAAGCCTCTCTGGGGCCAACGTCCTGACTTTC.

V gene TRBV7-8 combines with J gene TRBJ2-7, with D tentatively TRBD1 (6 bases). Germline lookup yields CDR1 SGHVS and CDR2 FQNEAQ. V was pared by 0 bases and J by 2 bases, with 8 bases between. CDR3 length: 14 amino acids. CDR3 region: CASSLAGTTYEQYF. DNA of the CDR3: TGTGCCAGCAGCTTAGCCGGGACAACCTACGAGCAGTACTTC.

The CDR3 region has the DNA TGTGCCAGCACGCGAACAGGGGGTGATGGCTACACCTTC. This codes for CASTRTGGDGYTF. This sequence joins TRBV5-4 and TRBJ1-2; 8 nucleotides match TRBD1. The germline CDR1 and CDR2 sequences are SGHNT and YYREEE (reference sequence). The CDR3 covers 13 residues. The junction had 7 bases not matched to a gene; V was cut back by 6 bases and J by 6 bases.

The chain combines TRBV19 with TRBJ1-5; the D is unclear. The CDR3 is 13 amino acids. The V gene's germline CDR1 is LNHDA and CDR2 SQIVND (reference sequence). V shed 3 bases and J shed 7 bases, with 10 bases lying between them. The chain's CDR3 is CASSIPPGQPQHF. DNA for the CDR3: TGTGCCAGTAGTATTCCACCTGGGCAGCCCCAGCATTTT.

This clone has just one count. The gene calls are TRBV4-1 and TRBJ1-5, with 11 bases aligning to TRBD1. Germline V lookup: CDR1 MGHRA, CDR2 YSYEKL. CDR3 size: 17 residues. The V and J ends lost 3 bases and 4 bases, in that order; junction bases with no gene match: 8. CDR3 in DNA: TGCGCCAGCAGCCACACCCGGGACAGGGGGTGGAATCAGCCCCAGCATTTT. This encodes CASSHTRDRGWNQPQHF.

The rearrangement joins TRBV2 to TRBJ1-1, with 9 bases that match TRBD1. V was pared by 1 base and J by 12 bases, with 12 bases of the junction left unmatched. The CDR3 consists of 15 residues. The germline V gene encodes CDR1 SNHLY and CDR2 FYNNEI. The CDR3 protein is CASSEEVGTGFETFF. CDR3 coding DNA: TGTGCCAGCAGTGAAGAAGTAGGGACAGGGTTCGAAACTTTCTTT.

V and J are TRBV5-1 and TRBJ1-1, with D tentatively TRBD1 (6 bases). The V gene's germline CDR1 is SGHRS and CDR2 YFSETQ. The CDR3 contains 15 residues. The V end lost 4 bases, the J end lost 4 bases, and 17 bases lay between the germline ends. CDR3 residues: CASSQDSFGSTEAFF. CDR3 DNA sequence: TGCGCCAGCAGCCAGGACAGCTTTGGGAGCACTGAAGCTTTCTTT. The entire variable domain, with the rest obtained from reference TRBV5-1 and TRBJ1-1, is as follows: KAGVTQTPRYLIKTRGQQVTLSCSPISGHRSVSWYQQTPGQGLQFLFEYFSETQRNKGNFPGRFSGRQFSNSRSEMNVSTLELGDSALYLCASSQDSFGSTEAFFGQGTRLTVV.

This chain links TRBV28 with TRBJ2-7, with 10 bases that match TRBD2. The CDR3 spans 15 residues. J lost 2 bases, V lost 4 bases, and 5 bases had no gene match. Germline CDR1 and CDR2: MDHEN and SYDVKM. CDR3 amino acids: CASSSTGTSAYEQYF. For the CDR3, the DNA is TGTGCCAGCAGTTCCACCGGGACTAGCGCCTACGAGCAGTACTTC.